The clone carrying this TCR beta chain was picked up a small number of times. CDR1 SNHLY and CDR2 FYNNEI come from the germline V gene. This CDR3 is built from 15 residues. Trimming left V 3 bases short and J 9 bases short, with 15 bases between. The data belong to a study of T cells of healthy individuals. TCRdb reprocessed the 5' RACE reads via MiXCR and lists one record per CDR3 protein. Of around 53,000 distinct CDR3 sequences listed, roughly 14% are singletons. The chain couples TRBV2 to TRBJ1-6; D is possibly TRBD1 (6 bases). The clonotype comes from a human donor in good health. The CDR3 DNA is TGTGCCAGCAGTGATGGCGTGGGGGGCATTTCACCCCTCCACTTT. Translation: CASSDGVGGISPLHF. The full variable domain, rest sourced from reference TRBV2 and TRBJ1-6, is EPEVTQTPSHQVTQMGQEVILRCVPISNHLYFYWYRQILGQKVEFLVSFYNNEISEKSEIFDDQFSVERPDGSNFTLKIRSTKLEDSAMYFCASSDGVGGISPLHFGNGTRLTVT.